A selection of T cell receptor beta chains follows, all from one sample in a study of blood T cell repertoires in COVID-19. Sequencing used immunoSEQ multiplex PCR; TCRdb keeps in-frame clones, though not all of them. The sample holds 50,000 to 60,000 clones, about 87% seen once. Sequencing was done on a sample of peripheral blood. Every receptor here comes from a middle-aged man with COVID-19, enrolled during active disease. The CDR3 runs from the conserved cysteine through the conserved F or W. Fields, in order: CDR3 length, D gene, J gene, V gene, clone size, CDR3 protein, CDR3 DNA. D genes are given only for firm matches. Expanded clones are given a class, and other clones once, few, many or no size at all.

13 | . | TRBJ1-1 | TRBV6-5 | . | CASSYFQGPEAFF | TGTGCCAGCAGTTACTTTCAGGGCCCTGAAGCTTTCTTT
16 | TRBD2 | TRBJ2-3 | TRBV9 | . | CASSVGLAGTTDTQYF | TGTGCCAGCAGCGTAGGGCTAGCGGGAACAACAGATACGCAGTATTTT
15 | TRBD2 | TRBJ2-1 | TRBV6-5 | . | CASSYASGGFNEQFF | TGTGCCAGCAGTTACGCTAGCGGGGGGTTCAATGAGCAGTTCTTC
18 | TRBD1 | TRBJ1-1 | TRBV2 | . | CASRGSPRWVRGQTEAFF | TGTGCCAGCAGGGGATCCCCCCGATGGGTCAGGGGGCAAACTGAAGCTTTCTTT
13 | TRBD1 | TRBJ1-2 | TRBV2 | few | CASSGQGDDGYTF | TGTGCCAGCAGTGGCCAGGGGGATGATGGCTACACCTTC
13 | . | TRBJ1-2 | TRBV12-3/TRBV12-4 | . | CASSLLREYGYTF | TGTGCCAGCAGTTTACTCAGGGAATATGGTTACACCTTC
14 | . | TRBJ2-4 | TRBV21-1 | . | CASSRAGAKNIQYF | TGTGCCAGCAGCAGGGCGGGGGCCAAAAACATTCAGTACTTC
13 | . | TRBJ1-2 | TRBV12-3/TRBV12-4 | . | CASSENTLSGYTF | TGTGCCAGCAGTGAGAATACCCTTAGCGGCTACACCTTC
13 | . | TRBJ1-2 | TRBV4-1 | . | CASSQTQGYGYTF | TGCGCCAGCAGCCAAACGCAGGGATACGGCTACACCTTC
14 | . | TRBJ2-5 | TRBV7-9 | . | CASSSRLVQETQYF | TGTGCCAGCAGCTCCCGACTAGTCCAAGAGACCCAGTACTTC
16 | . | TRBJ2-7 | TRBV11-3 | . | CASSWGGQRSSYEQYF | TGTGCCAGCAGCTGGGGGGGGCAGAGAAGCTCCTACGAGCAGTACTTC
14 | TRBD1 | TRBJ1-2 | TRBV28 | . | CASSSPGGDYGYTF | TGTGCCAGCAGTTCCCCAGGGGGCGACTATGGCTACACCTTC
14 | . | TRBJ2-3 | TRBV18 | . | CASSPPGRTDTQYF | TGTGCCAGCTCACCACCGGGCCGCACAGATACGCAGTATTTT
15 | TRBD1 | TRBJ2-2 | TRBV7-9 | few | CASSSGQGWTGELFF | TGTGCCAGCAGCTCCGGACAGGGGTGGACCGGGGAGCTGTTTTTT
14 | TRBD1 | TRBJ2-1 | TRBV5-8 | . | CASSFGTGDNEQFF | TGTGCCAGCAGCTTTGGGACAGGGGACAATGAGCAGTTCTTC
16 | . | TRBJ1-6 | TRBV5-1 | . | CASSPRGTVDNSPLHF | TGCGCCAGCAGCCCTCGGGGGACCGTAGATAATTCACCCCTCCACTTT
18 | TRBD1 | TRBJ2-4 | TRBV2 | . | CASSPLGGQGAFKNIQYF | TGTGCCAGCAGTCCCCTTGGGGGACAGGGGGCTTTCAAAAACATTCAGTACTTC
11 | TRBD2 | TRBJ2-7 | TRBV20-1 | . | CSAAGGYEQYF | TGCAGTGCCGCGGGAGGCTACGAGCAGTACTTC
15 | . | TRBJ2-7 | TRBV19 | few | CASSNAFPPSYEQYF | TGTGCCAGTAGTAATGCGTTCCCACCCTCCTACGAGCAGTACTTC
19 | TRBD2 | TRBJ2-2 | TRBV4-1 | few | CASSQRWEPSGVNTGELFF | TGCGCCAGCAGCCAACGGTGGGAACCTAGCGGGGTGAACACCGGGGAGCTGTTTTTT
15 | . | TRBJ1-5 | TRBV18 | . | CASSPVNSGGQPQHF | TGTGCCAGCTCACCTGTTAATTCGGGGGGCCAGCCCCAGCATTTT
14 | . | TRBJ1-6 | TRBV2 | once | CASTPTAVNSPLHF | TGTGCCAGCACTCCCACAGCAGTTAATTCACCCCTCCACTTT
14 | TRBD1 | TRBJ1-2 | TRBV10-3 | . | CAISLGQGDYGYTF | TGTGCCATCAGCCTCGGACAGGGGGACTATGGCTACACCTTC
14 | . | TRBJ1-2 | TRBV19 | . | CASSIVTGKQGYTF | TGTGCCAGTAGTATAGTCACAGGAAAGCAAGGCTACACCTTC
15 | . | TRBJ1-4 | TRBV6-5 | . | CASSYSGRENEKLFF | TGTGCCAGCAGTTATTCCGGACGGGAAAATGAAAAACTGTTTTTT
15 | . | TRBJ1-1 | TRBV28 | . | CARLPGGRENTEAFF | TGTGCCCGCTTACCCGGGGGGCGGGAGAACACTGAAGCTTTCTTT
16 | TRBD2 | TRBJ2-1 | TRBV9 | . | CASSVGGGTVYNEQFF | TGTGCCAGCAGCGTAGGGGGGGGGACGGTCTACAATGAGCAGTTCTTC
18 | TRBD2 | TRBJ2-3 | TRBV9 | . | CASSVTSGGQRGADTQYF | TGTGCCAGCAGCGTCACTAGCGGGGGGCAGAGGGGTGCAGATACGCAGTATTTT
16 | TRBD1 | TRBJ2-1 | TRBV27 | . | CASSYLGTGKDNEQFF | TGTGCCAGCAGCTACCTCGGGACAGGGAAAGACAATGAGCAGTTCTTC
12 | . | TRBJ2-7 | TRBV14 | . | CASSQGPFEQYF | TGTGCCAGCAGCCAAGGGCCTTTCGAGCAGTACTTC
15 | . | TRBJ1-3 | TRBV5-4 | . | CASSLGGGPGNTIYF | TGTGCCAGCAGCTTGGGCGGGGGGCCAGGAAACACCATATATTTT
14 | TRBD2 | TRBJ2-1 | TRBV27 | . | CASSGLAGAYEQFF | TGTGCCAGCAGTGGACTAGCGGGGGCGTATGAGCAGTTCTTC
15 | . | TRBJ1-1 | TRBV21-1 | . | CASSGGTDMNTEAFF | TGTGCCAGCAGCGGCGGGACGGACATGAACACTGAAGCTTTCTTT
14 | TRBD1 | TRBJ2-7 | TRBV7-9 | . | CASSIGQGTYEQYF | TGTGCCAGCAGCATCGGACAGGGGACCTACGAGCAGTACTTC
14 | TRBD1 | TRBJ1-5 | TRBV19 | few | CASSTGTGGQPQHF | TGTGCCAGTTCTACCGGGACAGGGGGTCAGCCCCAGCATTTT
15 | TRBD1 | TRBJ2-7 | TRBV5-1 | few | CASSLTGTVPYEQYF | TGCGCCAGCAGCCTCACCGGGACAGTTCCCTACGAGCAGTACTTC